Following are 30 T cell receptor beta chains from one sample sequenced in a study of naive and memory T cell subsets. Both TRBC1 and TRBC2 were covered by a beta constant-region primer of two equimolar oligonucleotides. Four rounds of PCR amplified the ligated cDNA using nested alpha and beta constant-region primers plus SP2. In TCRdb, the UMI-ligation and nested PCR reads were re-called with MiXCR into one record per CDR3 protein. The table records tens of thousands of distinct CDR3 sequences, around 9% of them present only once. The sequenced sample consisted of naive CD8+ T cells from blood. These receptors were collected from a human donor in good health.

There are a few counts of this clonotype. The chain recombines TRBV28 with TRBJ1-5; 8 nucleotides align to TRBD1. V dropped 6 bases and J dropped 5; count of bases not matched to a gene: 9. Germline V gene lookup returns CDR1 MDHEN and CDR2 SYDVKM. The CDR3 consists of 15 residues. The DNA of the CDR3 is TGTGCCAGCAGCGGCGGGACAGGCCTAGATCAGCCCCAGCATTTT. This gives the protein CASSGGTGLDQPQHF.

This clonotype was counted between two and nine times. The V and J genes are TRBV20-1 and TRBJ2-1; tentative D call: TRBD2 (6 bases). Germline V gene data show CDR1 as DFQATT and CDR2 as SNEGSKA (reference sequence). The CDR3 has 15 amino acids. V shed 4 bases and J shed 0 bases, with 13 bases lying between them. The CDR3: CSAMNGGSSYNEQFF. CDR3 nucleotides: TGCAGTGCTATGAATGGGGGGAGCTCCTACAATGAGCAGTTCTTC.

At least ten counts were recorded for this clonotype. J is TRBJ2-7 and V is TRBV6-5, with no clear D. The germline CDR1 and CDR2 sequences are MNHEY and SVGAGI. The ends were cut back, 7 bases at V and 2 bases at J, with 15 bases in the middle. This CDR3 has 14 residues. The CDR3 coding sequence is TGTGCCAGCAACTATCGAGGACGGCCCTACGAGCAGTACTTC. It encodes CASNYRGRPYEQYF.

Many counts were recorded for this clonotype. The rearrangement uses TRBV4-3 and TRBJ2-7; D may be TRBD2 (5 bases). The V gene's germline CDR1 is LGHNA and CDR2 YSLEER. This CDR3 has 14 residues. V gave up 1 base and J gave up 2 bases, with 9 bases separating them. The CDR3 DNA reads as TGCGCCAGCAGCCAAGCTGCGGGCGCCTACGAGCAGTACTTC. As protein: CASSQAAGAYEQYF.

On this clonotype: A much bigger clone sits one base away, suggesting this may be a read error. This rearrangement joins TRBV10-3 to TRBJ2-4; D is perhaps TRBD1 (6 bases). Trimming removed 4 bases from V and 4 bases from J, with 11 bases in between. The CDR3 is made up of 14 amino acids. From germline, CDR1 is ENHRY and CDR2 SYGVKD. The CDR3 protein is CAISGRDTKNIQYF. The CDR3 nucleotides are TGTGCCATCAGTGGCCGGGACACGAAAAACATTCAGTACTTC.

The sample holds many counts of this clonotype. The CDR3 bases are TGTGCCAGCAGTTCGGGGACAGGGCACTACGAGCAGTACTTC. Protein product: CASSSGTGHYEQYF. The chain carries TRBV12-3 or TRBV12-4 and TRBJ2-7; 9 positions agree with TRBD1. This CDR3 has 14 amino acids. V dropped 4 bases and J dropped 3; count of bases not matched to a gene: 4.

This clonotype was observed a handful of times. The J gene is TRBJ2-7, the V gene TRBV12-3 or TRBV12-4; D is uncertain. The CDR3 is 13 residues long. Trimming stripped 4 bases from V and 2 bases from J, with 9 bases between. CDR3 sequence reads: CASSSPLTYEQYF. In DNA, the CDR3 is TGTGCCAGCAGTTCTCCCCTCACCTACGAGCAGTACTTC.

This clonotype was seen ten or more times. The chain recombines TRBV6-5 with TRBJ1-1; D call uncertain. This CDR3 is 15 amino acids long. CDR1 MNHEY and CDR2 SVGAGI come from the germline V gene. Deletions cut 0 bases from V and 5 bases from J, with 13 bases between. CDR3 in amino acids: CASSYSRTLGTEAFF. The CDR3 nucleotides are TGTGCCAGCAGTTACTCTAGGACCCTGGGGACTGAAGCTTTCTTT.

This clonotype was counted only a few times. The chain is built from TRBV2 and TRBJ2-4; 8 bases fit TRBD1. Germline values: CDR1 SNHLY, CDR2 FYNNEI. The junction had 4 bases not matched to a gene; V was cut back by 3 bases and J by 6 bases. CDR3 length equals 14 residues. Here the CDR3 DNA reads TGTGCCAGCAGTGAGCAGGGGGCTGGAAACATTCAGTACTTC. It specifies CASSEQGAGNIQYF. Combining the CDR3 with reference TRBV2 and TRBJ2-4 gives the whole variable domain EPEVTQTPSHQVTQMGQEVILRCVPISNHLYFYWYRQILGQKVEFLVSFYNNEISEKSEIFDDQFSVERPDGSNFTLKIRSTKLEDSAMYFCASSEQGAGNIQYFGAGTRLSVL.

The table lists this clonotype with many counts. J is TRBJ2-5 and V is TRBV4-1; 9 bases match TRBD1. CDR3 length: 14 residues. The V gene end was trimmed by 3 bases and the J gene end by 3 bases; junction bases not matched to a gene: 2. Germline values: CDR1 MGHRA, CDR2 YSYEKL. CDR3 DNA sequence: TGCGCCAGCAGCCACAGGACAGGGGAAGAGACCCAGTACTTC. It encodes CASSHRTGEETQYF.

Ten or more counts support this clonotype. The chain uses TRBV4-1 and TRBJ2-7; D is unresolved. There are 16 residues in the CDR3. Germline CDR1 MGHRA, CDR2 YSYEKL. V was shortened by 1 base and J by 3 bases, with 16 bases between the two germline ends. DNA for the CDR3: TGCGCCAGCAGCCAAGGTGGGCCCCCCGGTCTCTACGAGCAGTACTTC. The encoded protein is CASSQGGPPGLYEQYF.

The chain carries TRBV6-2 or TRBV6-3 and TRBJ2-5; the D gene is possibly TRBD1 (6 bases). Germline V gene data show CDR1 as MNHEY and CDR2 as SVGEGT. Trimming stripped 5 bases from V and 3 bases from J, with 13 bases between. The CDR3 extends over 14 amino acids. CDR3 coding DNA: TGTGCCAGCAGTCAAGCGGACAGAGAAGAGACCCAGTACTTC. It codes for CASSQADREETQYF.

This clonotype was detected many times. This sequence joins TRBV12-5 and TRBJ2-1; D tentatively reads TRBD1 or TRBD2 (5 bases each). CDR3 length: 13 amino acids. The germline V and J ends were trimmed by 2 bases and 10 bases, with 12 bases remaining between them. Per the germline V gene, CDR1 is LGHNT and CDR2 is FRNRAP. The CDR3, as DNA: TGTGCTAGTGGTTTGTCAGAGTGGGGGGAGCAGTTCTTC. This gives the protein CASGLSEWGEQFF.

In nucleotides, the CDR3 is TGTGCCAGCAGTCCTTTTTCGGGCCAACCCTACGAGCAGTACTTC. It encodes CASSPFSGQPYEQYF. The V gene is TRBV12-3 or TRBV12-4, the J gene TRBJ2-7, with unresolved D. The V end lost 5 bases, the J end lost 2 bases, and 16 bases lay between the germline ends. The CDR3 runs to 15 residues.

This clonotype was detected a few times. CDR3 nucleotide sequence: TGTGCCATCACCACCAAAGAGGCGGGCTCCTACGAGCAGTACTTC. Protein product: CAITTKEAGSYEQYF. J is TRBJ2-7 and V is TRBV10-3; TRBD2 might be the D (5 bases). Per the germline V gene, CDR1 is ENHRY and CDR2 is SYGVKD. The CDR3 is 15 residues long. V was pared by 7 bases and J by 0 bases, with 16 bases between.

J is TRBJ2-7 and V is TRBV27; perhaps TRBD1 as D (5 bases). Germline CDR1 reads MNHEY; CDR2 reads SMNVEV (reference sequence). The CDR3 contains 14 residues. Trimming left V 0 bases short and J 2 bases short, with 8 bases between. CDR3 sequence: CASSLSAGTYEQYF. In nucleotides, the CDR3 is TGTGCCAGCAGTTTATCGGCAGGGACCTACGAGCAGTACTTC.

V gene TRBV30 combines with J gene TRBJ2-1, with D unclear. The germline gives CDR1 GTSNPN, CDR2 SVGIG (reference sequence). This CDR3 is 10 amino acids long. Trimming removed 3 bases at V and 5 bases at J, with 2 bases between. CDR3 loop: CAWSHNEQFF. In DNA form, the CDR3 reads TGTGCCTGGAGCCACAATGAGCAGTTCTTC.

The rearrangement links TRBV7-2 to TRBJ2-7; D gene unclear. Germline assignment: CDR1 SGHTA and CDR2 FQGNSA. This CDR3 has 14 residues. Trimming pared 8 bases from V and 0 bases from J, leaving 14 bases between. The CDR3 nucleotides are TGTGCCAGCGCCTACAATCCTTTCTCCTACGAGCAGTACTTC. This gives the protein CASAYNPFSYEQYF.

The chain recombines TRBV7-9 with TRBJ2-7; D uncertain. The V gene's germline CDR1 is SEHNR and CDR2 FQNEAQ (reference sequence). The CDR3 is made up of 12 amino acids. V was pared by 6 bases and J by 2 bases, with 8 bases between. The CDR3 sequence: CASSLSAYEQYF. The CDR3 nucleotides are TGTGCCAGCAGTCTCTCAGCCTACGAGCAGTACTTC.

This clonotype occurred many times. The gene calls are TRBV6-6 and TRBJ2-1; D might be TRBD2 (6 bases). The CDR3 spans 17 residues. Germline V CDR1 and CDR2: MNHNY, SVGAGI (reference sequence). Trimming left V 5 bases short and J 5 bases short, with 22 bases between. The CDR3 DNA sequence: TGTGCCAGCAGTGAAGACCGCGGGACTCAACGACACAATGAGCAGTTCTTC. Its protein product is CASSEDRGTQRHNEQFF.

This clonotype was detected many times. V gene TRBV9 combines with J gene TRBJ2-5, with D tentatively TRBD1 or TRBD2 (5 bases each). V dropped 4 bases and J dropped 5 bases, with 9 bases sitting between them. CDR1 and CDR2 from the germline V gene are SGDLS and YYNGEE. This CDR3 region has 12 residues. The CDR3 protein is CASSHGDETQYF. CDR3 nucleotides: TGTGCCAGCAGCCACGGGGACGAGACCCAGTACTTC. The whole variable domain, remainder taken from reference TRBV9 and TRBJ2-5, is DSGVTQTPKHLITATGQRVTLRCSPRSGDLSVYWYQQSLDQGLQFLIQYYNGEERAKGNILERFSAQQFPDLHSELNLSSLELGDSALYFCASSHGDETQYFGPGTRLLVL.

This clonotype was counted ten times or more. V is TRBV6-2 or TRBV6-3 and J is TRBJ2-1; D not certain. Trimming removed 7 bases at V and 5 bases at J, with 18 bases between. From germline, CDR1 is MNHEY and CDR2 SVGEGT. The CDR3 contains 15 residues. The CDR3 sequence: CASTSGEDRHNEQFF. In DNA form, the CDR3 reads TGTGCCAGCACCTCCGGTGAGGACCGACACAATGAGCAGTTCTTC.

This clonotype has ten or more counts. The chain has TRBV7-9 and TRBJ2-7; 11 bases align to TRBD2. V was pared by 1 base and J by 1 base, with 0 bases of the junction left unmatched. The germline V gene encodes CDR1 SEHNR and CDR2 FQNEAQ (reference sequence). This CDR3 has 15 amino acids. This chain's CDR3 is CASSLGTSGSYEQYF. CDR3 coding DNA: TGTGCCAGCAGCTTAGGGACTAGCGGGTCCTACGAGCAGTACTTC.

This clonotype has more than one count but fewer than ten. V is TRBV29-1 and J is TRBJ2-5; D remains unclear. CDR3 length: 14 amino acids. The germline V and J ends were trimmed by 0 bases and 0 bases, with 8 bases remaining between them. Germline V gene sequence: CDR1 SQVTM, CDR2 ANQGSEA. CDR3 in DNA: TGCAGCGTTGAAGAGGGCTCTTACCAAGAGACCCAGTACTTC. Translated: CSVEEGSYQETQYF. Combining the CDR3 with reference TRBV29-1 and TRBJ2-5 gives the whole variable domain SAVISQKPSRDICQRGTSLTIQCQVDSQVTMMFWYRQQPGQSLTLIATANQGSEATYESGFVIDKFPISRPNLTFSTLTVSNMSPEDSSIYLCSVEEGSYQETQYFGPGTRLLVL.

Ten or more counts support this clonotype. The V gene is TRBV28, the J gene TRBJ1-1; D perhaps matches TRBD1 (5 bases). The CDR3 runs to 11 residues. The V end was cut by 7 bases, the J end by 7 bases, with 10 bases between. Germline lookup yields CDR1 MDHEN and CDR2 SYDVKM. The CDR3 DNA reads TGTGCCAGCATTTACCAGGGTGAAGCTTTCTTT. It specifies CASIYQGEAFF.

Ten or more counts support this clonotype. The chain carries TRBV7-2 and TRBJ1-1; 8 bases align to TRBD1. Losses at the gene ends were 0 bases for V and 0 bases for J; bases not matched to a gene: 9. This CDR3 is built from 18 residues. Per the germline V gene, CDR1 is SGHTA and CDR2 is FQGNSA. The CDR3 coding sequence is TGTGCCAGCAGCTTAGCACCCGGGACAGGACACATGAACACTGAAGCTTTCTTT. Protein sequence: CASSLAPGTGHMNTEAFF.

A remark on this clonotype: One end of the junction fails to match germline, which may point to a read error. The chain uses TRBV27 and TRBJ2-1; 8 bases are shared with TRBD2. The length of the CDR3 is 15 residues. Germline CDR1 MNHEY, CDR2 SMNVEV (reference sequence). CDR3 bases: TGTGCCGGCAGCCAGCGGGAGTCGTGGGACAATGAGCAGTTCTTC. Its translation is CAGSQRESWDNEQFF.

The chain has TRBV28 and TRBJ2-7; D is tentatively TRBD1 or TRBD2 (5 bases each). The CDR3 is made up of 13 amino acids. The germline V gene encodes CDR1 MDHEN and CDR2 SYDVKM. Trimming took 4 bases from V and 5 from J, leaving 12 bases between them. CDR3: CASSSPRDHEQYF. The CDR3 bases are TGTGCCAGCAGTTCGCCCCGGGACCACGAGCAGTACTTC.

The rearrangement links TRBV2 to TRBJ1-1, with 10 bases that match TRBD1. Germline lookup yields CDR1 SNHLY and CDR2 FYNNEI. The CDR3 runs to 16 residues. Trimming removed 4 bases from V and 2 bases from J; junction bases left unmatched: 7. This CDR3 is CASSVGDRGDNTEAFF. For the CDR3, the DNA is TGTGCCAGCAGTGTAGGGGACAGGGGCGATAACACTGAAGCTTTCTTT.

Ten or more counts support this clonotype. The rearrangement uses TRBV7-9 and TRBJ2-5; TRBD2 matches 7 bases. The CDR3 has 15 residues. Germline-derived CDR1 and CDR2 are SEHNR and FQNEAQ (reference sequence). V gave up 4 bases and J gave up 3 bases; unmatched junction bases: 8. This chain's CDR3 is CASSSPGRGEETQYF. The CDR3 DNA reads as TGTGCCAGCAGCTCGCCGGGACGGGGGGAAGAGACCCAGTACTTC.